This T cell receptor beta chain originates from a study of OX40 agonist ivuxolimab in advanced cancers. Study details: Under the entry rules, prior anti-PD-1, anti-PD-L1 or anti-CTLA-4 therapy was allowed, and 40% had some.

Libraries were prepared by immunoSEQ multiplex PCR; TCRdb keeps only in-frame clonotypes and omits some of them. The data show 25,000 to 35,000 clones, with 80% to 85% seen just once and over 15% held by the top ten. In this sample, this clone turned up once. CDR1 GTSNPN and CDR2 SVGIG come from the germline V gene (reference sequence). The length of the CDR3 is 12 residues. V shed 6 bases, J shed 5 bases, and the junction held 5 bases outside the gene matches. The V gene is TRBV30, the J gene TRBJ2-5; 8 nucleotides line up with TRBD1. The specimen comprised CD4+ or CD8+ T cells sorted from blood, sampled in a trial of the OX40 agonist ivuxolimab. This receptor was identified in an adult with an advanced solid tumor such as melanoma, head and neck, liver or kidney cancer. CDR3 in DNA: TGTGCCTGCCAAACAGGGGGGGAGACCCAGTACTTC. Encoded protein: CACQTGGETQYF. Supplemented by reference TRBV30 and TRBJ2-5, the full variable domain reads SQTIHQWPATLVQPVGSPLSLECTVEGTSNPNLYWYRQAAGRGLQLLFYSVGIGQISSEVPQNLSASRPQDRQFILSSKKLLLSDSGFYLCACQTGGETQYFGPGTRLLVL.